The rows below give T cell receptor beta chains drawn from one sample of a study of blood T cell repertoires in COVID-19. Profiled with immunoSEQ multiplex PCR; TCRdb holds only in-frame clones, not every one. The table has fewer than 200,000 clones, roughly 79% seen once. Sequenced sample: peripheral blood. The receptor source for this set is a woman aged 80 or over with COVID-19, enrolled during active disease. CDR3s include the opening cysteine and the closing phenylalanine or tryptophan. D genes are given only for firm matches. Clone size is stated in some rows and not others, as once, few, many or a class when expanded.

j_call: TRBJ2-6; v_call: TRBV19; d_call: .; clone_size: .; cdr3_nt: TGTGCCAGTAGTATGTGGGCAGGGTCCTCTGGGGCCAACGTCCTGACTTTC; cdr3_aa: CASSMWAGSSGANVLTF
j_call: TRBJ2-1; v_call: TRBV14; d_call: TRBD2; clone_size: .; cdr3_nt: TGTGCCAGCAGCCGAGGACTAGCGCATTACAATGAGCAGTTCTTC; cdr3_aa: CASSRGLAHYNEQFF
j_call: TRBJ1-2; v_call: TRBV3-1/TRBV3-2; d_call: .; clone_size: .; cdr3_nt: TGTGCCAGCAGCCAAGATTGGGCGGGTTCCTACTATGGCTACACCTTC; cdr3_aa: CASSQDWAGSYYGYTF
j_call: TRBJ1-5; v_call: TRBV15; d_call: .; clone_size: .; cdr3_nt: TGTGCCACCAGCAGAGATAGCCGGGGGCCCCAGCATTTT; cdr3_aa: CATSRDSRGPQHF
j_call: TRBJ1-2; v_call: TRBV12-3/TRBV12-4; d_call: .; clone_size: .; cdr3_nt: TGTGCCAGCACCCGGTCCAAATATGGCTACACCTTC; cdr3_aa: CASTRSKYGYTF
j_call: TRBJ2-2; v_call: TRBV7-7; d_call: TRBD2; clone_size: once; cdr3_nt: TGTGCCAGCAGCTCGACTAGCGGGAACACCGGGGAGCTGTTTTTT; cdr3_aa: CASSSTSGNTGELFF
j_call: TRBJ2-2; v_call: TRBV11-3; d_call: .; clone_size: .; cdr3_nt: TGTGCCAGCAGCTTAGAGCAGGACGGGGAGCTGTTTTTT; cdr3_aa: CASSLEQDGELFF
j_call: TRBJ1-2; v_call: TRBV7-9; d_call: TRBD1; clone_size: once; cdr3_nt: TGTGCCAGCAGCGACGGGGCGAGGGGGCGTTATGGCTACACCTTC; cdr3_aa: CASSDGARGRYGYTF
j_call: TRBJ2-3; v_call: TRBV27; d_call: TRBD2; clone_size: .; cdr3_nt: TGTGCCAGCAGCCGACTAGCGAGAGGCACAGATACGCAGTATTTT; cdr3_aa: CASSRLARGTDTQYF
j_call: TRBJ1-1; v_call: TRBV19; d_call: TRBD1; clone_size: .; cdr3_nt: TGTGCCAGCCGACAGGGGACTTCAGGGACTGAAGCTTTCTTT; cdr3_aa: CASRQGTSGTEAFF
j_call: TRBJ1-4; v_call: TRBV5-1; d_call: .; clone_size: .; cdr3_nt: TGCGCCAGCAGCTTGGGTGCAGGGATTAATGAAAAACTGTTTTTT; cdr3_aa: CASSLGAGINEKLFF
j_call: TRBJ1-6; v_call: TRBV28; d_call: .; clone_size: .; cdr3_nt: TGTGCCAGCAGTTTACTACAGACAGGCAATTCACCCCTCCACTTT; cdr3_aa: CASSLLQTGNSPLHF
j_call: TRBJ2-1; v_call: TRBV5-1; d_call: TRBD2; clone_size: once; cdr3_nt: TGCGCCAGCAGCTTGGGGCCTAGCGGGTACAATGAGCAGTTCTTC; cdr3_aa: CASSLGPSGYNEQFF
j_call: TRBJ1-5; v_call: TRBV5-3; d_call: TRBD1; clone_size: .; cdr3_nt: TGTGCCAGAAGCTGGAAAGGACAGGGAGGGTTAAGAAATCAGCCCCAGCATTTT; cdr3_aa: CARSWKGQGGLRNQPQHF
j_call: TRBJ1-6; v_call: TRBV7-9; d_call: .; clone_size: .; cdr3_nt: TGTGCCAGCAGCTTCCGGGACATCAATTCACCCCTCCACTTT; cdr3_aa: CASSFRDINSPLHF
j_call: TRBJ2-7; v_call: TRBV28; d_call: TRBD1; clone_size: .; cdr3_nt: TGTGCCAGCATCGACAGGGGATGGGAGCAGTACTTC; cdr3_aa: CASIDRGWEQYF
j_call: TRBJ2-1; v_call: TRBV28; d_call: TRBD2; clone_size: .; cdr3_nt: TGTGCCAGCAGTTTGTGGGGGACTAGATCGGCTGAGCAGTTCTTC; cdr3_aa: CASSLWGTRSAEQFF
j_call: TRBJ2-1; v_call: TRBV7-9; d_call: TRBD2; clone_size: .; cdr3_nt: TGTGCCAGCAGCTTGCTAGCGGGGGCCTACAATGAGCAGTTCTTC; cdr3_aa: CASSLLAGAYNEQFF
j_call: TRBJ2-2; v_call: TRBV2; d_call: .; clone_size: .; cdr3_nt: TGTGCCAGCGGGCAGGGGTCTATGAACACCGGGGAGCTGTTTTTT; cdr3_aa: CASGQGSMNTGELFF
j_call: TRBJ1-6; v_call: TRBV6-1; d_call: .; clone_size: .; cdr3_nt: TGTGCCAGCAGTGAGCAGGGGATTTTTAGTAATTCACCCCTCCACTTT; cdr3_aa: CASSEQGIFSNSPLHF
j_call: TRBJ1-1; v_call: TRBV6-1; d_call: .; clone_size: .; cdr3_nt: TGTGCCAGCAGTGAATACGGCACTGAAGCTTTCTTT; cdr3_aa: CASSEYGTEAFF
j_call: TRBJ2-7; v_call: TRBV3-1/TRBV3-2; d_call: .; clone_size: few; cdr3_nt: TGTGCCAGCAGCCAAGGGGCAGGCGTGTCTTCTTATTCCTACGAGCAGTACTTC; cdr3_aa: CASSQGAGVSSYSYEQYF